This T cell receptor (beta chain) was recovered during a study of T-cell memory formation after mild COVID-19. As regards this clonotype: Its antigen is currently unknown.

In germline, CDR1 is LGHDT, CDR2 YNNKEL (reference sequence). The CDR3 is made up of 15 amino acids. V lost 3 bases, J lost 5 bases, and 4 bases stayed unmatched. TCRdb recomputed calls from the 5' RACE reads with MiXCR, one row per CDR3 protein. The data hold roughly 550,000 distinct CDR3 sequences, with roughly 20% observed a single time. Study-wide results and limits: Cross-reactive memory seemingly joined, as some responding clones were found in pre-infection memory.

The sequence came from an adult woman who had mild COVID-19 (a few samples of this study predate the infection). Cell type and time point are not known. J is TRBJ2-7 and V is TRBV3-1; TRBD2 aligns across 13 bases. Material for sequencing was PBMCs or a T cell subset sorted from them (not recorded which). Here the CDR3 reads CASSQGTSGVHEQYF. CDR3 DNA: TGTGCCAGCAGCCAGGGGACTAGCGGGGTGCACGAGCAGTACTTC.